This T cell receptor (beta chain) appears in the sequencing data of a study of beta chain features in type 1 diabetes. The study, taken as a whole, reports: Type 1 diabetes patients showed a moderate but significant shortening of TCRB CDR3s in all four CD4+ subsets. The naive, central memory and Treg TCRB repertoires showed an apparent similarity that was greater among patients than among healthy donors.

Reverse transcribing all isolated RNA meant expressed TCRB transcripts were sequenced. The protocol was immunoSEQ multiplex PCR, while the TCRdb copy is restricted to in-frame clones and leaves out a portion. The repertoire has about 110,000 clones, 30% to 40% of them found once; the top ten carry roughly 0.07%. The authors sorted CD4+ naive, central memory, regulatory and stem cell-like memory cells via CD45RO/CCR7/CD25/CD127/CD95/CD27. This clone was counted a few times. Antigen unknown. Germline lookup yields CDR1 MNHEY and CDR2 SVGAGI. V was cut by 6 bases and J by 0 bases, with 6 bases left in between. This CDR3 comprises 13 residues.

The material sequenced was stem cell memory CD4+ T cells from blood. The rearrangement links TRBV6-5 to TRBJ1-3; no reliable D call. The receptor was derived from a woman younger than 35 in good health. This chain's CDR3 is CASSRSSGNTIYF. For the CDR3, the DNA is TGTGCCAGCAGCCGGAGCTCTGGAAACACCATATATTTT.